Shown below are 20 T cell receptor beta chains from a single sample sequenced in a study of blood T cell repertoires in COVID-19. Some clones are missing from TCRdb's copy, which holds only in-frame ones; the method was immunoSEQ multiplex PCR. The data hold about 530,000 clones, with approximately 91% observed a single time. The sample comprised peripheral blood. These receptors were collected from a woman between 45 and 65 years old with COVID-19, enrolled during active disease.

The rearrangement links TRBV15 to TRBJ1-1; TRBD1 matches 7 bases. The length of the CDR3 is 15 residues. V was clipped by 0 bases and J by 5 bases; unmatched bases: 6. From germline, CDR1 is LNHNV and CDR2 YYDKDF (reference sequence). CDR3 DNA sequence: TGTGCCACCAGCAGAGAGACAGGGATGGGGACTGAAGCTTTCTTT. Amino acids: CATSRETGMGTEAFF.

The rearrangement joins TRBV28 to TRBJ1-2; 7 bases align to TRBD1. The ends lost 5 bases at V and 3 bases at J; junction bases unmatched: 15. The CDR3 spans 17 residues. Germline values: CDR1 MDHEN, CDR2 SYDVKM. The CDR3 is CASSPPGGGTHDYGYTF. The DNA for the CDR3 is TGTGCCAGCAGTCCCCCAGGGGGTGGGACCCACGACTATGGCTACACCTTC.

The chain links TRBV11-2 to TRBJ2-3, with unresolved D. Trimming took 3 bases from V and 3 from J, leaving 16 bases between them. Germline assignment: CDR1 SGHAT and CDR2 FQNNGV. There are 16 residues in the CDR3. CDR3 loop: CASSFELPDATDTQYF. The CDR3 nucleotides are TGTGCCAGCAGCTTTGAACTACCAGACGCGACAGATACGCAGTATTTT.

This sequence joins TRBV9 and TRBJ1-5, with a possible D match to TRBD1 (5 bases). This CDR3 contains 14 residues. With 3 bases removed from V and 3 bases from J, the gap between germline ends came to 10 bases. CDR1 and CDR2 (germline): SGDLS, YYNGEE. CDR3 loop: CASSAQGNNQPQHF. CDR3 nucleotides: TGTGCCAGCAGCGCTCAGGGTAACAATCAGCCCCAGCATTTT.

The chain couples TRBV12-5 to TRBJ1-2; TRBD1 might be the D (6 bases). The CDR3 runs to 14 residues. Trimming removed 6 bases at V and 6 bases at J, with 17 bases between. Germline values: CDR1 LGHNT, CDR2 FRNRAP. CDR3 bases: TGTGCTAGTGGCCTACAGGGAGCGGGGAATGGCTACACCTTC. Amino acid sequence: CASGLQGAGNGYTF.

The genes are TRBV27 and TRBJ2-7; 8 bases are a match to TRBD2. The V segment lost 8 bases and the J segment 0 bases; nucleotides outside the gene matches: 12. The CDR3 loop spans 16 amino acids. Germline-derived CDR1 and CDR2 are MNHEY and SMNVEV (reference sequence). The CDR3 here is CASAEERGPNSYEQYF. DNA for the CDR3: TGTGCCAGCGCCGAGGAGCGGGGGCCGAACTCCTACGAGCAGTACTTC.

The DNA for the CDR3 is TGTGCCAGCAGCTCTTTGGACAGGGACAACTATGGCTACACCTTC. Amino acids: CASSSLDRDNYGYTF. This rearrangement joins TRBV7-9 to TRBJ1-2, with 8 nucleotides matching TRBD1. J was trimmed by 2 bases and V by 4 bases; bases with no gene match: 6. This CDR3 comprises 15 residues. Looked up from germline, CDR1 is SEHNR and CDR2 is FQNEAQ (reference sequence).

The CDR3 nucleotides read TGTGCCATCACCTCCGGGCAGGGAAGAGAAGCTTTCTTT. This sequence encodes CAITSGQGREAFF. This chain links TRBV10-3 with TRBJ1-1, with a possible D match to TRBD1 (5 bases). Looked up from germline, CDR1 is ENHRY and CDR2 is SYGVKD. The V end was cut by 7 bases, the J end by 8 bases, with 17 bases between. This CDR3 spans 13 amino acids.

The chain couples TRBV5-4 to TRBJ2-7, with TRBD1 matching over 9 bases. The V segment lost 4 bases and the J segment 6 bases; nucleotides outside the gene matches: 8. Germline CDR1 and CDR2: SGHNT and YYREEE (reference sequence). This CDR3 spans 14 amino acids. The CDR3 sequence is CASSGWDREGEQYF. CDR3 DNA sequence: TGTGCCAGCAGCGGGTGGGACAGGGAGGGCGAGCAGTACTTC.

The V call is TRBV19, the J call TRBJ2-1; 8 bases match TRBD1. Germline trimming cut 5 bases from V and 2 bases from J; bases unmatched to any gene: 5. The CDR3 is 15 residues long. CDR1 and CDR2 (germline): LNHDA, SQIVND (reference sequence). The DNA of the CDR3 is TGTGCCAGTAGTTCGACGGGACAGGCCTACAATGAGCAGTTCTTC. Protein sequence: CASSSTGQAYNEQFF.

This clone occurred many times. V is TRBV5-5 and J is TRBJ2-5, with 8 positions matching TRBD2. The V gene end was trimmed by 0 bases and the J gene end by 5 bases; junction bases not matched to a gene: 12. This CDR3 has 17 residues. CDR1 is SGHKS and CDR2 is YYEKEE in the germline V gene (reference sequence). The CDR3 spells CASSLATGGAIGETQYF. The DNA of the CDR3 is TGTGCCAGCAGCTTGGCCACCGGGGGGGCAATTGGGGAGACCCAGTACTTC.

The rearrangement links TRBV19 to TRBJ2-7, with D possibly matching TRBD2 (5 bases). The CDR3 has 15 amino acids. In germline, CDR1 is LNHDA, CDR2 SQIVND (reference sequence). Trimming took off 3 bases at V and 1 base at J, with 13 bases between the two ends. The CDR3 protein is CASSMGSGLSYEQYF. Here the CDR3 DNA reads TGTGCCAGTAGTATGGGTTCTGGACTTTCCTACGAGCAGTACTTC.

The chain uses TRBV13 and TRBJ1-6; D might be TRBD1 (6 bases). The V and J ends lost 5 bases and 7 bases respectively, with 12 bases between them. The CDR3 loop spans 14 amino acids. CDR1 and CDR2 from the germline V gene are PRHDT and FYEKMQ (reference sequence). The DNA of the CDR3 is TGTGCCAGCAGCCGTGACAGGATAAATTCACCCCTCCACTTT. As protein: CASSRDRINSPLHF.

V is TRBV3-1 (or the pseudogene TRBV3-2) and J is TRBJ2-3; TRBD2 matches at 9 bases. The CDR3 has 16 amino acids. The V and J ends lost 1 base and 3 bases, in that order; junction bases with no gene match: 5. Germline V gene lookup returns CDR1 LGHDT and CDR2 YNNKEL (reference sequence). The CDR3 is CASSQGGGALTDTQYF. CDR3 bases: TGTGCCAGCAGCCAAGGCGGGGGGGCTTTAACAGATACGCAGTATTTT.

The V call is TRBV7-2, the J call TRBJ2-1; 8 positions agree with TRBD2. Germline-derived CDR1 and CDR2 are SGHTA and FQGNSA. The V gene end was trimmed by 1 base and the J gene end by 7 bases; junction bases not matched to a gene: 6. This CDR3 has 15 residues. This CDR3 is CASSLEAGEGNEQFF. The DNA of the CDR3 is TGTGCCAGCAGCTTAGAAGCGGGGGAAGGAAATGAGCAGTTCTTC.

The V gene is TRBV19, the J gene TRBJ2-1; a possible D gene is TRBD1 (5 bases). The CDR3 is made up of 14 amino acids. V dropped 3 bases and J dropped 5 bases, with 11 bases sitting between them. Germline assignment: CDR1 LNHDA and CDR2 SQIVND (reference sequence). Here the CDR3 reads CASSIQGTHNEQFF. The CDR3 nucleotides are TGTGCCAGTAGTATTCAGGGTACCCACAATGAGCAGTTCTTC.

V and J are TRBV5-1 and TRBJ2-7, with TRBD1 matching over 9 bases. Trimming removed 4 bases from V and 4 bases from J; junction bases left unmatched: 9. The CDR3 covers 15 residues. Germline V gives CDR1 SGHRS, CDR2 YFSETQ. In nucleotides, the CDR3 is TGCGCCAGCAGCACCGGGACAGGGCCCGCATACGAGCAGTACTTC. It encodes CASSTGTGPAYEQYF.

V and J are TRBV25-1 and TRBJ1-6; D ambiguous. V was clipped by 6 bases and J by 10 bases, with 13 bases between them. The CDR3 is made up of 13 amino acids. The germline V gene encodes CDR1 MGHDK and CDR2 SYGVNS. The CDR3 bases are TGTGCCAGCAGCGAGTCCTTTAGATCACCCCTCCACTTT. It encodes CASSESFRSPLHF.

V usage is TRBV9 and J usage is TRBJ1-3; D unclear. The CDR3 is 13 amino acids. The V gene's germline CDR1 is SGDLS and CDR2 YYNGEE. Trimming stripped 4 bases from V and 2 bases from J, with 7 bases between. This chain's CDR3 is CASSPITGNTIYF. The CDR3 region has the DNA TGTGCCAGCAGCCCTATTACTGGAAACACCATATATTTT.

This chain links TRBV4-1 with TRBJ1-1; 8 bases fit TRBD1. The CDR3 loop spans 14 amino acids. Germline V gene data show CDR1 as MGHRA and CDR2 as YSYEKL. Unmatched junction bases numbered 3, after V lost 2 bases and J lost 4 bases. The CDR3 region is CASSQPTGGTEAFF. For the CDR3, the DNA is TGCGCCAGCAGCCAACCTACAGGGGGCACTGAAGCTTTCTTT.